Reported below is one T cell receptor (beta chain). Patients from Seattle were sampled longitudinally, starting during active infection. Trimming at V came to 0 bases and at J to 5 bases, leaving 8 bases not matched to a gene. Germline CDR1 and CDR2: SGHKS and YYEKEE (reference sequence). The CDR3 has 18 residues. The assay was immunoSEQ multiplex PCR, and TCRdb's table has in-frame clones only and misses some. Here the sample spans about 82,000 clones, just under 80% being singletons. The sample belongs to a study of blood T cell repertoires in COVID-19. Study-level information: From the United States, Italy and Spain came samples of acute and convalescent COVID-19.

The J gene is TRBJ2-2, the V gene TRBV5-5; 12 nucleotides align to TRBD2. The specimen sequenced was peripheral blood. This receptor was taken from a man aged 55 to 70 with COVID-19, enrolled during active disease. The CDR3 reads CASSLALAGGMGTGELFF. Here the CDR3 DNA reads TGTGCCAGCAGCTTGGCACTAGCGGGGGGCATGGGAACCGGGGAGCTGTTTTTT.